This T cell receptor beta chain was recorded in a study of cytomegalovirus exposure and HLA in healthy donors. Broader study findings: In a later analysis, productive TCRs from donors in an Asian-associated ancestry cluster reportedly carried fewer N-insertions than the cohort mean.

Researchers ran the PCR with 60 Vbeta and 13 Jbeta primers. The data were produced by immunoSEQ multiplex PCR, yet TCRdb's version contains in-frame clones alone and is incomplete. The repertoire holds about 100,000 clones, with around three quarters as singletons. Germline CDR1 reads SQVTM; CDR2 reads ANQGSEA. CDR3 size: 16 residues. Trimming took 0 bases from V and 8 from J; bases not matched to a gene: 8. About this clone itself: Its target is unknown.

The chain carries TRBV29-1 and TRBJ2-1; 12 bases agree with TRBD2. The sequenced material came from PBMCs. This sequence originates from a man aged 35 to 55 in good health and CMV-seronegative. The CDR3 nucleotides are TGCAGCGTTGAAGATGTTAGGCTAGCGGGGGGGCATGAGCAGTTCTTC. Amino acid sequence: CSVEDVRLAGGHEQFF.